The clone carrying this T cell receptor beta chain has only one observation. This entry comes from a study of blood T cell repertoires in COVID-19. The CDR3 extends over 12 amino acids. Germline V gene sequence: CDR1 KGHSH, CDR2 LQKENI. The V end lost 3 bases, the J end lost 7 bases, and 9 bases lay between the germline ends. Sequencing used immunoSEQ multiplex PCR; TCRdb keeps in-frame clones, though not all of them. Counted here are about 120,000 clones, around 90% occurring once; the ten biggest clones make up around 4.5%. This chain uses TRBV18 with TRBJ1-1; no reliable D call. Material for sequencing was peripheral blood. This clonotype was obtained from a woman aged 45-65 years with acute or convalescent COVID-19. In DNA form, the CDR3 reads TGTGCCAGCTCACCTCGGGTCGGTGAAGCTTTCTTT. The encoded protein is CASSPRVGEAFF.